The present TCR beta chain was sequenced within a study of blood T cell repertoires in COVID-19. At the level of the study: The United States, Italy and Spain provided the acute and convalescent COVID-19 samples.

The Seattle patients joined while their infection was active and were tracked longitudinally afterward. The CDR3 runs to 14 residues. V was trimmed by 3 bases and J by 3 bases, leaving 8 bases between them. Looked up from germline, CDR1 is SGHTA and CDR2 is FQGNSA. The authors' processing: Scientists estimated how many nucleated cells there were by amplifying reference gene primers. Profiling relied on immunoSEQ multiplex PCR, and the TCRdb table lists in-frame clones only, not all of them. The V and J calls and clone size were taken over from that table, and D and trimming were inferred from the DNA. The sample holds about 120,000 clones, around 90% seen once.

The clonotype comes from an older woman with COVID-19, enrolled during active disease. This chain links TRBV7-2 with TRBJ1-4; unclear D gene. Sequencing was performed on peripheral blood. The CDR3 nucleotides are TGTGCCAGCAGCTTCAAGTCGGCTAATGAAAAACTGTTTTTT. This codes for CASSFKSANEKLFF. Complete variable domain (other parts from reference TRBV7-2 and TRBJ1-4): GAGVSQSPSNKVTEKGKDVELRCDPISGHTALYWYRQSLGQGLEFLIYFQGNSAPDKSGLPSDRFSAERTGGSVSTLTIQRTQQEDSAVYLCASSFKSANEKLFFGSGTQLSVL.